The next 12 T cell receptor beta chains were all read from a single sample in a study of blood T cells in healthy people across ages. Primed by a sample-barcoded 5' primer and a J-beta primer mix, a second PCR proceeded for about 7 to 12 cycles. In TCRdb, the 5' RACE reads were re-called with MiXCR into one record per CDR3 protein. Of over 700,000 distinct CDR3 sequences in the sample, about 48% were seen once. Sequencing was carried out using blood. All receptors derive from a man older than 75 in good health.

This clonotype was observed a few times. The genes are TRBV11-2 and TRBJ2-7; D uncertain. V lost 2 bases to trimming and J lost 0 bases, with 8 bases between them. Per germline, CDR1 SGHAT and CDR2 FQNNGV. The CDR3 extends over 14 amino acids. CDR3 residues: CASSLLGSSYEQYF. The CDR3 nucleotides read TGTGCCAGCAGCTTATTAGGTTCCTCCTACGAGCAGTACTTC. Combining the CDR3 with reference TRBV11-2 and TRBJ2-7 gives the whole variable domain EAGVAQSPRYKIIEKRQSVAFWCNPISGHATLYWYQQILGQGPKLLIQFQNNGVVDDSQLPKDRFSAERLKGVDSTLKIQPAKLEDSAVYLCASSLLGSSYEQYFGPGTRLTVT.

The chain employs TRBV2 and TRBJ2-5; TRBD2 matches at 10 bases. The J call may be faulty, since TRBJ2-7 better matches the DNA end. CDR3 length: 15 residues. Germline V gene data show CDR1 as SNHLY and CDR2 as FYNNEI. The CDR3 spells CASSESSGRFYEQYF. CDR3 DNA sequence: TGTGCCAGCAGTGAAAGTAGCGGGAGGTTCTACGAGCAGTACTTC.

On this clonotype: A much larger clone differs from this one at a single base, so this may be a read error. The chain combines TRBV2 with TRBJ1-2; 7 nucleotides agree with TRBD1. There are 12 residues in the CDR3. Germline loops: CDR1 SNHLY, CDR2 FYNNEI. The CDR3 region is CASKGDSYGHTF. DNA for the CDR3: TGTGCCAGCAAAGGGGACAGCTATGGCCACACCTTC.

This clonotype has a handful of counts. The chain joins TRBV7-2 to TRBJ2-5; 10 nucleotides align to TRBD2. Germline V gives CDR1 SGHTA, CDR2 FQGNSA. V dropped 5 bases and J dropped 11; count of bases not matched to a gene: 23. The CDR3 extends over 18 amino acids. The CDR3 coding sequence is TGTGCCAGCAGCGTAGACCCTTATAGCGGGAGGAGCTACAATGAGCAGTACTTC. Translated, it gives CASSVDPYSGRSYNEQYF.

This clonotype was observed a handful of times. CDR3 sequence reads: CASSPGTVTNEKLFF. For the CDR3, the DNA is TGTGCCAGCAGCCCGGGGACAGTAACTAATGAAAAACTGTTTTTT. V gene TRBV5-5 combines with J gene TRBJ1-4, with 7 bases aligning to TRBD1. CDR1 and CDR2 (germline): SGHKS, YYEKEE (reference sequence). After removal of 4 bases from V and 1 base from J, the junction contained 4 bases not matched to a gene. The CDR3 runs to 15 residues.

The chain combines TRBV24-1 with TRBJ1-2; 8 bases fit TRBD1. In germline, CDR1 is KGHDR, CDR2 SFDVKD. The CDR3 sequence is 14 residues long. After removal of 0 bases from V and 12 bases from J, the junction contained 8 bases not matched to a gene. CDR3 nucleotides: TGTGCCACCAGTGATTTGAGGTTCGGCAGGGGGCACACCTTC. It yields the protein CATSDLRFGRGHTF.

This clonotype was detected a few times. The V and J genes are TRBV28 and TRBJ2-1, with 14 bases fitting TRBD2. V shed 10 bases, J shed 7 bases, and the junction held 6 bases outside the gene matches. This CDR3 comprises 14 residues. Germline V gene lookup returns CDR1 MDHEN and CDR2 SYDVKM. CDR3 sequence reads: CAIGTSGSRNEQFF. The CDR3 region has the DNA TGTGCCATCGGGACTAGCGGGAGTCGGAATGAGCAGTTCTTC.

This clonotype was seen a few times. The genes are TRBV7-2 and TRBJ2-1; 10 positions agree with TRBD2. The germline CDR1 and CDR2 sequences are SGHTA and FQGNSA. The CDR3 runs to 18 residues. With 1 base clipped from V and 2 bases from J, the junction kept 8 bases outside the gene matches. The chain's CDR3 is CASSLGRLAGRTYNEQFF. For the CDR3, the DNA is TGTGCCAGCAGCTTAGGGCGACTAGCGGGTCGGACCTACAATGAGCAGTTCTTC.

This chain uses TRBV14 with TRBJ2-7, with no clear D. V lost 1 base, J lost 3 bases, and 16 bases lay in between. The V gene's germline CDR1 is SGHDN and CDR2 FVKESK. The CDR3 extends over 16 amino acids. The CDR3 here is CASSQVVLGLGYEQYF. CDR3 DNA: TGTGCCAGCAGCCAAGTGGTCCTAGGGTTAGGCTACGAGCAGTACTTC. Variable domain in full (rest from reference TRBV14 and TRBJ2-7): EAGVTQFPSHSVIEKGQTVTLRCDPISGHDNLYWYRRVMGKEIKFLLHFVKESKQDESGMPNNRFLAERTGGTYSTLKVQPAELEDSGVYFCASSQVVLGLGYEQYFGPGTRLTVT.

CDR3 loop: CASSWTIAGGHNEQFF. The CDR3 DNA reads as TGTGCCAGCAGTTGGACAATAGCGGGAGGACACAATGAGCAGTTCTTC. The chain couples TRBV12-3 or TRBV12-4 to TRBJ2-1, with 10 bases fitting TRBD2. The CDR3 is 16 amino acids. V was pared by 4 bases and J by 5 bases, with 8 bases of the junction left unmatched.

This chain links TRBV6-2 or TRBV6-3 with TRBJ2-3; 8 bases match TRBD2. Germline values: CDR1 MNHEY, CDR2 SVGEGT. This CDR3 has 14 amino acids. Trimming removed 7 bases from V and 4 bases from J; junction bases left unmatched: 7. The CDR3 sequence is CASKASGSPDTQYF. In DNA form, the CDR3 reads TGTGCCAGCAAAGCTAGCGGGTCCCCAGATACGCAGTATTTT.

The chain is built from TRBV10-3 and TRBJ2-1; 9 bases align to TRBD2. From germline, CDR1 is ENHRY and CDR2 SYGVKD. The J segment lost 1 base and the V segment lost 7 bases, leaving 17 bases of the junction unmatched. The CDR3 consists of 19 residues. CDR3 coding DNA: TGTGCCATCACAGGGAACGCGACTAGCGGACGCCCTTCCTACAATGAGCAGTTCTTC. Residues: CAITGNATSGRPSYNEQFF.